The source of this T cell receptor beta chain is a study of blood T cell repertoires in COVID-19. Study at large: Sites in the United States, Italy and Spain provided acute and convalescent COVID-19 samples. In each case, the material was cDNA or gDNA derived from T cells, B-cell-depleted T cells, or PBMCs.

Only in-frame clones appear in the TCRdb table, and some are missing; sequencing was by immunoSEQ multiplex PCR. The repertoire includes about 73,000 clones, 85% to 90% of them detected once, and roughly 9.6% sits in the top ten. There are 15 residues in the CDR3. Germline V gives CDR1 SGHKS, CDR2 YYEKEE (reference sequence). Trimming left V 0 bases short and J 4 bases short, with 13 bases between. This rearrangement joins TRBV5-5 to TRBJ2-5; no clear D gene. The clonotype was recovered from a man older than 75 with acute or convalescent COVID-19. Sample: peripheral blood. The CDR3 loop is CASSLEQSLRETQYF. CDR3 in DNA: TGTGCCAGCAGCTTGGAACAGTCCCTAAGAGAGACCCAGTACTTC.